This TCR beta chain was identified during a study of control samples from healthy donors and cancer patients. V gave up 0 bases and J gave up 0 bases, with 12 bases separating them. The CDR3 consists of 16 residues. The germline CDR1 and CDR2 sequences are LGHNA and YSLEER. The table came from immunoSEQ multiplex PCR; TCRdb's copy has only in-frame clones and leaves some out. The repertoire holds around 130,000 clones, with about 95% as singletons. This receptor was obtained from a young man in good health. The rearrangement uses TRBV4-3 and TRBJ2-7, with TRBD1 as a possible D gene (6 bases). The specimen sequenced was blood. The CDR3 DNA follows: TGCGCCAGCAGCCAAGACGTCACAGGGCCCTCCTACGAGCAGTACTTC. It yields the protein CASSQDVTGPSYEQYF.